Sequencing of this T cell receptor beta chain was carried out in a study of T cells in Graves' hyperthyroidism and ophthalmopathy (dated by TCRdb to about 2019). For context, the study as a whole: Peripheral blood samples were taken at the time of initial diagnosis, prior to any treatment. In addition, the study compared T-cell repertoires in thyroid tissue and in blood from several Graves' hyperthyroidism patients. Once sampling was done, hyperthyroidism patients were given methimazole at a starting dose of 30 mg daily, whereas ophthalmopathy patients were given high-dose intravenous methylprednisolone. A discovery cohort of fewer than 110 patients, about 44 with Graves' ophthalmopathy and fewer than 65 with stable Graves' hyperthyroidism, was used to find distinguishing TCR V-J signatures. Prospective prediction of ophthalmopathy was tested in an independent validation cohort of about 19 hyperthyroidism patients and 15 to 17 patients who later progressed to ophthalmopathy. The 75 to 100 discovery patients were divided at random into training and test sets in a 7:3 ratio. According to the paper, TCR Vbeta CDR3 sequencing was carried out on over 130 peripheral blood samples, which came from fewer than 50 ophthalmopathy, approximately 78 hyperthyroidism and 17 progressor patients.

CDR1 SGHTA and CDR2 FQGNSA were looked up in the germline V gene. CDR3 length: 14 amino acids, cysteine to phenylalanine. Solely the CDR3 DNA is kept, with 42 bases framed from the first base. Compared with germline, V lacks 5 bases and J lacks 8 bases; bases without a gene match: 7. General study outcomes and caveats: Blood samples also contained most of the expanded thyroid clonotypes (frequency above 0.001), which suggests that blood repertoires may reflect thyroid immune responses. In validation, progression to ophthalmopathy was predicted by the model with roughly 69% sensitivity and 72% to 80% specificity, a median of about 6.8 months before onset. No statistical method was used to fix the sample size in advance, and group allocation was not hidden from the investigators. A model built on a 13 V-J signature distinguished ophthalmopathy from stable hyperthyroidism, reaching 85% to 90% sensitivity and under 84% specificity in cross-validation and 80%/75% in testing.

A patient counted as having stable Graves' hyperthyroidism if no progression to ophthalmopathy occurred over 18 months of follow-up. The hyperthyroidism patients were between 18 and 65 years old and newly diagnosed, with a disease duration of less than 2 months. Patients with uncontrolled infections, other autoimmune diseases, pregnancy or lactation were excluded. Diagnoses were based on clinical symptoms, serum thyroxine and TRAb, thyroid ultrasound and orbital computed tomography. PBMCs were separated from roughly 10 ml of fresh peripheral blood using Ficoll-Paque density gradient centrifugation. Total RNA was extracted with Trizol reagent, and quality was checked on an Agilent 2100 Bioanalyzer. In regard to this clonotype: Its antigen is not yet known. Per-nucleotide qualities are absent, and no much larger clonotype sits a single base away.

The TCR beta CDR3 regions were amplified from RNA transcripts. The TCR CDR3 was subjected to a first round of RT-PCR using the HTBI primer set and the Qiagen OneStep RT-PCR kit. The libraries were constructed in a second round of multiplex PCR and then size-selected and purified. The libraries were sequenced on an Illumina HiSeq2000 using paired-end 100 bp reads. The authors' pipeline ran thus. Raw data were processed with SOAPnuke, discarding reads with adapters, uncalled bases, mean Phred below 15, or no exact constant-primer or identifier match. High-quality paired reads were merged with COPE v1.2.5, and unique nucleotide sequences were defined as clonotypes. MiTCR v1.1 was used to align the clonotypes against IMGT TRBV, TRBD and TRBJ reference segments. Only V-J combinations with frequency above 0.0001, covering 99% to 99.2% of repertoires, were analysed. The TCS score was defined as the ratio of F50 (clonal expansion) to E x V (chaos), calculated using BLOSUM62-based TCRdist between CDR3 peptides within each V-J. Welch's t-statistics and random forest reduced approximately 520 V-J features to 13, which were used in a naive Bayes classifier (R e1071). The public reads were quality trimmed at Q25 with fastp and then assembled into clones with MiXCR by TCRdb, keeping productive beta chains. Merged by CDR3 protein, the rows form single entries marked with the most common genes and DNA. The V and J calls come from TCRdb's annotation, not from the publication. A total of around 420,000 distinct CDR3 sequences appear in this sample, about 15% of them only once. The ten largest account for just under 8% of the sample.

Sequenced sample: blood. The rearrangement joined TRBV7-2 to TRBJ1-4; 8 central bases correspond to TRBD1. This receptor was taken from a woman under 30 with Graves' hyperthyroidism. The CDR3 reads CASSPRTGKEKLFF. The DNA is TGTGCCAGCAGCCCTCGGACAGGGAAAGAAAAACTGTTTTTT.